This T cell receptor (beta chain) stems from a study of graft-versus-host responses after intestinal transplantation. Study as a whole: For 3 to 4 years after anti-thymocyte globulin induction, all recipients took tacrolimus and steroids.

With respect to this clone: The antigen is not known.

Method: immunoSEQ multiplex PCR; TCRdb's copy keeps in-frame clones and lacks some. The sample lists around 76,000 clones, about 94% seen once, with around 0.51% in the top ten. The specimen comprised unstimulated CD8+ T cells sorted from spleen or lymph node cells, sampled before intestinal transplant. The source of this sequence is a human donor who received an intestinal transplant.

Here the CDR3 DNA reads TGTGCCAGCAGTTACGGGGGGGAGGTTAGTGAGCAGTTCTTC. Its protein is CASSYGGEVSEQFF. The chain recombines TRBV6-5 with TRBJ2-1, with 7 bases identical to TRBD2. CDR1 and CDR2 from the germline V gene are MNHEY and SVGAGI. The CDR3 length is 14 residues. The ends lost 2 bases at V and 9 bases at J; junction bases unmatched: 7.